This T cell receptor (beta chain) came from a study of blood T cell repertoires in COVID-19 (TCRdb year 2020). Study-wide context: The collaborator samples originated in the United States, Italy and Spain and spanned the acute and convalescent phases of COVID-19. The prospective study material was composed of cDNA or gDNA derived from T cells, B-cell-depleted T cells, or PBMCs. Deeply sampled blood TCRbeta repertoires from subjects exposed to, actively infected with, or recovered from COVID-19 were included in the dataset. A freely available public database, intended as a resource for researchers studying the immune response to SARS-CoV-2, is where the repertoires were released. Samples were obtained from the ongoing ImmuneRACE study (first 160 participants) and from approximately 1,200 subjects provided by 6 global collaborators. Sample metadata almost always included a de-identified subject ID, COVID-19 status, age in years and sex. Where available, HLA class I and class II types were taken from metadata supplied by the sample provider and were not determined by assay-based typing. Points the paper makes about the study in general: The quantity of clinical and demographic metadata differed by source and by participant and was supplied without curation.

TCRbeta CDR3 regions were amplified from genomic DNA using the immunoSEQ Assay, a bias-controlled multiplex PCR. The study's processing was this. The number of nucleated cells in each sample was estimated by amplification of reference gene primers within the assay. To quantify the absolute abundance of each unique TCRbeta CDR3 rearrangement, sequence reads were collapsed and filtered. For each sample, productive Simpson clonality was calculated as the square root of Simpson's diversity index over productive rearrangements. The source is immuneACCESS, and TCRdb retained only in-frame sequences with V and J called. Part of the clones is not carried over; for the studies checked, unresolved V genes explain less than half of this, and the remainder is unexplained. D and trimming come from the DNA, and the V and J calls and clone size come from that table. Across this sample there are a few hundred thousand clones, with less than 90% seen only once. The top ten constitute under 3% of the sample.

Relative to germline, V is 3 bases shorter and J is 0 bases shorter, with 6 bases between their ends. The germline V gene yields MGHRA for CDR1 and YSYEKL for CDR2. Inclusive of the bounding cysteine and phenylalanine, the CDR3 is 13 residues long. CDR3 DNA is the only sequence kept; it has 39 bases, read in frame from the first base. Notes on this clone: Its binding antigen is unknown. Base qualities are not provided; no much larger clone lies one nucleotide away.

Participants in the prospective study were aged roughly 18 to 89 years, lived in more than 20 United States geographic areas, and enrolled through a virtual design. Cohort assignment in the prospective study relied on participant-reported clinical history from a screening survey and a study questionnaire. For ImmuneRACE Cohort 3, a participant was defined as recovered based on two consecutive negative NP/OP PCR tests, clearance by a healthcare professional, or resolution of symptoms. Mobile phlebotomists in the prospective study collected whole blood, serum and a nasopharyngeal or oropharyngeal swab from every participant. Participants in the prospective study had the option to provide additional blood draws and questionnaires over a roughly two-month period. Before DNA extraction, prospective study blood samples were shipped either frozen or at room temperature.

The chain joins TRBV4-1 to TRBJ2-7, with an unclear D gene assignment. The sequenced material came from PBMCs or T cells enriched from blood (not recorded which). The TCR was taken from a woman aged 25-40 years who had recovered from COVID-19. The base sequence is TGCGCCAGCAGCCACGGCGGCTCCTACGAGCAGTACTTC. Its protein reads: CASSHGGSYEQYF.